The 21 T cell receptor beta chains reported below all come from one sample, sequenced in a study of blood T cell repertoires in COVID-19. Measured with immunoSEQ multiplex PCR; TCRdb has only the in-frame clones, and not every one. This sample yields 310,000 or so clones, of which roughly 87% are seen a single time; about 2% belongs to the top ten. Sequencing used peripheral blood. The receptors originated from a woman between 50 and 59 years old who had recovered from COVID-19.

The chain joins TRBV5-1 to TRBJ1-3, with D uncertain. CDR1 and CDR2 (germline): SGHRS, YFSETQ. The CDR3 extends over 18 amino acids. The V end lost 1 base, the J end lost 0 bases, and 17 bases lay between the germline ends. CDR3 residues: CASSLRLGKGLSGNTIYF. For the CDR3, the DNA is TGCGCCAGCAGCTTGCGCCTTGGAAAAGGACTCTCTGGAAACACCATATATTTT.

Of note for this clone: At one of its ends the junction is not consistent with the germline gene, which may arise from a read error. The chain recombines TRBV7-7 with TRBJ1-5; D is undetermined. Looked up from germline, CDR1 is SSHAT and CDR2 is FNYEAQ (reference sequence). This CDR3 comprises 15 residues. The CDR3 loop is CASRRRREGGQPQHF. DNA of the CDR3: TGTGCTAGCAGAAGGAGAAGGGAGGGAGGACAGCCCCAGCATTTT.

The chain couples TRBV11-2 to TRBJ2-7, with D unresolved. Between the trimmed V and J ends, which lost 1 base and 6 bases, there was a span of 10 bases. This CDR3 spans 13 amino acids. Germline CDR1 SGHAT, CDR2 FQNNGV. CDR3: CASSLVTSGEQYF. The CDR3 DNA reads TGTGCCAGCAGCTTAGTGACGTCGGGCGAGCAGTACTTC.

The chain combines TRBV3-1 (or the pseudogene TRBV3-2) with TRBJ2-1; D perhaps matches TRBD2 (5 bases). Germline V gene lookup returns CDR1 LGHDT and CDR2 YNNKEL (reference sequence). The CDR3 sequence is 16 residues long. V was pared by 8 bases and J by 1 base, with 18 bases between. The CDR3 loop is CASGRPRECSYNEQFF. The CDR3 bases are TGTGCCAGCGGGCGGCCAAGGGAGTGTTCCTACAATGAGCAGTTCTTC.

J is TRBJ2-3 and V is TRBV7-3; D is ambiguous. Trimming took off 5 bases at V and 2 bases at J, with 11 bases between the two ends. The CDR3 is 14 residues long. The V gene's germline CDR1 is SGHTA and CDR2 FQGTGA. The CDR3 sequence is CASSPAAPTDTQYF. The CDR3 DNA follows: TGTGCCAGCAGCCCGGCGGCACCCACAGATACGCAGTATTTT.

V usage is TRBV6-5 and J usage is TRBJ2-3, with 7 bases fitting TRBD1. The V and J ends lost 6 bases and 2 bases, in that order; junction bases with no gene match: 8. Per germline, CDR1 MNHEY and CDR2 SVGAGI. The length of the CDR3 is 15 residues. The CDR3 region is CASSQGEIYTDTQYF. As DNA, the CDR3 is TGTGCCAGCAGCCAGGGGGAGATTTACACAGATACGCAGTATTTT.

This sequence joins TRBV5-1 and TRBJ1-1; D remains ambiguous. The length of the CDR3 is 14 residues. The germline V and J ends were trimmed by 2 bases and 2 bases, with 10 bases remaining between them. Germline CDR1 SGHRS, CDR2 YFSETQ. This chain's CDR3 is CASSFQSPNTEAFF. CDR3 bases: TGCGCCAGCAGCTTTCAAAGCCCCAACACTGAAGCTTTCTTT.

CDR3 coding DNA: TGTGCCAGCAGCCCCCCCAGACTAGCGGCTAACACCGGGGAGCTGTTTTTT. Protein: CASSPPRLAANTGELFF. The gene calls are TRBV7-9 and TRBJ2-2; 9 bases line up with TRBD2. J lost 2 bases, V lost 5 bases, and 9 bases had no gene match. The CDR3 length is 17 residues. Germline V lookup: CDR1 SEHNR, CDR2 FQNEAQ (reference sequence).

The CDR3 DNA is TGTGCCAGCAGTCCCCCCTTCGCGGGAATGGGAGATACGCAGTATTTT. Residues: CASSPPFAGMGDTQYF. The chain links TRBV28 to TRBJ2-3, with D perhaps matching TRBD2 (6 bases). Germline CDR1 is MDHEN and CDR2 is SYDVKM. The CDR3 spans 16 residues. V lost 5 bases and J lost 5, with 20 bases in between.

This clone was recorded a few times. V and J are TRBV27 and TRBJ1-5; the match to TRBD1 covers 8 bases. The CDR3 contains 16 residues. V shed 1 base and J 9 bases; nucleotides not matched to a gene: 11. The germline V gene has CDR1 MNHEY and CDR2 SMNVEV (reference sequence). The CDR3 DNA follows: TGTGCCAGCAGTTTATTGGGACAGGCGAAGAGGTGGCCCCAGCATTTT. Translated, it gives CASSLLGQAKRWPQHF.

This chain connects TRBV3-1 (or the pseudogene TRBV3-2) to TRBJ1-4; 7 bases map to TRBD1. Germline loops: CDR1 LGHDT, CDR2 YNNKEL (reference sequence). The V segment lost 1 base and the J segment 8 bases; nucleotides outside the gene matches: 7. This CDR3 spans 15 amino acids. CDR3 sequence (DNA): TGTGCCAGCAGCCAAGTAGCGCAGGGGGACGAAAAACTGTTTTTT. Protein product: CASSQVAQGDEKLFF.

The DNA of the CDR3 is TGTGCCAGCAGCCCTCGGGCAGGGACCTACAATGAGCAGTTCTTC. Protein product: CASSPRAGTYNEQFF. The chain recombines TRBV11-2 with TRBJ2-1; D is possibly TRBD1 (5 bases). Deletions cut 5 bases from V and 2 bases from J, with 13 bases between. In germline, CDR1 is SGHAT, CDR2 FQNNGV. CDR3 length equals 15 residues.

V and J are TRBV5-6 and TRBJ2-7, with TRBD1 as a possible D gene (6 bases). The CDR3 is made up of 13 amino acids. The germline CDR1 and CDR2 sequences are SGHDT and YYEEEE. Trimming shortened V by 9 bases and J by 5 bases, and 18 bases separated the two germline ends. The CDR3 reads CATTETGPHEQYF. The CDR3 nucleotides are TGTGCCACCACGGAAACAGGGCCCCACGAGCAGTACTTC.

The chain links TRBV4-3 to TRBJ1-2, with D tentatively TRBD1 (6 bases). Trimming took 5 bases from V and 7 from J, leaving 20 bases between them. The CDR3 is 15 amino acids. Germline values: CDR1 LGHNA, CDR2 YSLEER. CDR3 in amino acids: CASSGLGTSGTGYTF. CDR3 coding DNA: TGCGCCAGCAGCGGGCTCGGGACATCCGGCACTGGCTACACCTTC.

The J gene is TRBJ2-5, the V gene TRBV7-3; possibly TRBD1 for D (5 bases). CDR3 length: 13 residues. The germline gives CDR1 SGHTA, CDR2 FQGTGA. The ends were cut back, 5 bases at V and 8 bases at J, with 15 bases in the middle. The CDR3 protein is CASSTTQGLTQYF. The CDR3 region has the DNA TGTGCCAGCAGCACCACCCAGGGATTAACCCAGTACTTC.

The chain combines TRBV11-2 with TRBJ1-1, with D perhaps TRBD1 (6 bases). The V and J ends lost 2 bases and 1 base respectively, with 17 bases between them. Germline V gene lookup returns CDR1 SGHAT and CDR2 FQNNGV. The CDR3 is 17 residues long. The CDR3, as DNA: TGTGCCAGCAGCTTAAGAGGGGTAGACAGGCGGAACACTGAAGCTTTCTTT. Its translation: CASSLRGVDRRNTEAFF.

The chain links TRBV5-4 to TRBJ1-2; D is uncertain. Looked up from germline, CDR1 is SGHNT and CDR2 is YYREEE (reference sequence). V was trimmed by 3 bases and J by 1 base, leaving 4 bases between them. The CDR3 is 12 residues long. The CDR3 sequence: CASSSSNYGYTF. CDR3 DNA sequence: TGTGCCAGCAGCTCGAGTAACTATGGCTACACCTTC.

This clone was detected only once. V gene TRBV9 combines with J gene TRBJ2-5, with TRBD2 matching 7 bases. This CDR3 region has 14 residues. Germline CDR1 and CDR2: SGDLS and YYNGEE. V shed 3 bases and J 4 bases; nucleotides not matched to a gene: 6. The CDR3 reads CASSGSSSGETQYF. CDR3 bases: TGTGCCAGCAGCGGGTCCTCTAGCGGAGAGACCCAGTACTTC.

The DNA for the CDR3 is TGCAGTGCTAGTCCTTGGGAGGGGGGAGATGAAAAACTGTTTTTT. Protein: CSASPWEGGDEKLFF. V usage is TRBV20-1 and J usage is TRBJ1-4; the D gene is possibly TRBD1 (6 bases). Trimming left V 3 bases short and J 6 bases short, with 17 bases between. Germline loops: CDR1 DFQATT, CDR2 SNEGSKA (reference sequence). The length of the CDR3 is 15 residues.

The CDR3 DNA is TGCGCCAGCAGCTTGGGCGCCAATGAGCAGTTCTTC. Translating gives CASSLGANEQFF. The chain has TRBV5-1 and TRBJ2-1; no reliable D call. Trimming removed 0 bases at V and 6 bases at J, with 4 bases between. CDR3 length: 12 residues. The germline V gene encodes CDR1 SGHRS and CDR2 YFSETQ.

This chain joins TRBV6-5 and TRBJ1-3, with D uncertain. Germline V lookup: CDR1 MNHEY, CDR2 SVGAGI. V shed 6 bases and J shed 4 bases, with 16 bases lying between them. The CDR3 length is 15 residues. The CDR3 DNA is TGTGCCAGCAGCCTGGGCCCTGCTCACGGAAACACCATATATTTT. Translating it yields CASSLGPAHGNTIYF.